A single sample is the source of the 11 T cell receptor beta chains below, sequenced in a study of blood T cell repertoires in COVID-19 (dated by TCRdb to the early 2020s). Library preparation was by the immunoSEQ multiplex PCR assay. TCRdb holds this immuneACCESS table with in-frame rearrangements only. Some clones are missing; in checked studies, unresolved V genes explain under half, and the rest has no known cause. Across this sample there are fewer than 350,000 clones, with roughly 79% seen only once. The ten largest make up 2.5% to 3% of the sample. The material sequenced was peripheral blood. The source is a woman aged 60-70 years with active or convalescent COVID-19.

The genes are TRBV10-3 and TRBJ2-1; 9 bases agree with TRBD2. CDR1 and CDR2 from the germline V gene are ENHRY and SYGVKD. V was pared by 7 bases and J by 10 bases, with 14 bases of the junction left unmatched. The CDR3 loop spans 15 amino acids. CDR3 sequence (DNA): TGTGCCATCAATCGTAATCGCGGGGGGGCCGGGGAGCAGTTCTTC. It translates to CAINRNRGGAGEQFF.

The V and J genes are TRBV7-8 and TRBJ2-1; D is perhaps TRBD2 (7 bases). In germline, CDR1 is SGHVS, CDR2 FQNEAQ. This CDR3 contains 16 residues. Trimming cost V 5 bases and J 5 bases, with 19 bases left between them. This CDR3 is CASSTGGGGNNNEQFF. For the CDR3, the DNA is TGTGCCAGCAGCACGGGGGGAGGGGGGAATAACAATGAGCAGTTCTTC.

The rearrangement uses TRBV2 and TRBJ2-2, with D possibly TRBD2 on 5 matching bases. With 5 bases removed from V and 5 bases from J, the gap between germline ends came to 12 bases. This CDR3 has 14 amino acids. Looked up from germline, CDR1 is SNHLY and CDR2 is FYNNEI. CDR3 DNA: TGTGCCAGCAGTCGGGGTCCAGGAACCGGGGAGCTGTTTTTT. Its translation is CASSRGPGTGELFF.

This chain connects TRBV10-3 to TRBJ2-2; a possible D gene is TRBD1 (7 bases). Trimming removed 11 bases from V and 1 base from J, with 20 bases in between. The CDR3 length is 16 residues. Per the germline V gene, CDR1 is ENHRY and CDR2 is SYGVKD. CDR3 sequence reads: CAPSGGIAKNTGELFF. In nucleotides, the CDR3 is TGTGCCCCATCAGGGGGGATAGCCAAGAACACCGGGGAGCTGTTTTTT.

The V call is TRBV5-1, the J call TRBJ2-5; 10 positions agree with TRBD2. CDR1 SGHRS and CDR2 YFSETQ come from the germline V gene. The V and J ends lost 1 base and 3 bases, in that order; junction bases with no gene match: 6. The CDR3 contains 16 residues. CDR3 region: CASSLPSGGEKETQYF. The DNA of the CDR3 is TGCGCCAGCAGCTTGCCGAGCGGGGGGGAGAAAGAGACCCAGTACTTC.

This clone has just one count. V is TRBV6-2 or TRBV6-3 and J is TRBJ2-3, with 9 bases fitting TRBD2. The germline CDR1 and CDR2 sequences are MNHEY and SVGEGT. V shed 5 bases, J shed 3 bases, and the junction held 6 bases outside the gene matches. The CDR3 is 15 amino acids. CDR3 region: CASSRGGARTDTQYF. The DNA of the CDR3 is TGTGCCAGCAGTCGCGGGGGGGCCAGGACAGATACGCAGTATTTT.

This clone was recorded once. The chain combines TRBV5-1 with TRBJ2-2; D gene uncertain. CDR3 length equals 12 residues. CDR1 is SGHRS and CDR2 is YFSETQ in the germline V gene. With 2 bases removed from V and 5 bases from J, the gap between germline ends came to 4 bases. CDR3 nucleotides: TGCGCCAGCAGCTTAGAGACCGGGGAGCTGTTTTTT. This gives the protein CASSLETGELFF. The full variable domain, its missing parts supplied by reference TRBV5-1 and TRBJ2-2, is KAGVTQTPRYLIKTRGQQVTLSCSPISGHRSVSWYQQTPGQGLQFLFEYFSETQRNKGNFPGRFSGRQFSNSRSEMNVSTLELGDSALYLCASSLETGELFFGEGSRLTVL.

This rearrangement joins TRBV15 to TRBJ1-1; D uncertain. Germline V gene sequence: CDR1 LNHNV, CDR2 YYDKDF (reference sequence). The CDR3 is 14 amino acids. The V gene lost 5 bases and the J gene lost 0 bases, with 10 bases spanning the gap. Written as DNA, the CDR3 is TGTGCCACCAGCGCCCAAACAGTGAACACTGAAGCTTTCTTT. This gives the protein CATSAQTVNTEAFF.

This clone was counted a few times. V and J are TRBV7-6 and TRBJ2-3, with 10 bases that match TRBD1. CDR3 length: 17 amino acids. Germline V gives CDR1 SGHVS, CDR2 FNYEAQ. The ends lost 1 base at V and 3 bases at J; junction bases unmatched: 7. This CDR3 reads CASSLGGTGEGTDTQYF. In DNA, the CDR3 is TGTGCCAGCAGCTTAGGGGGGACAGGGGAGGGTACAGATACGCAGTATTTT.

The chain employs TRBV2 and TRBJ2-7, with TRBD2 identical over 8 bases. The CDR3 sequence is 14 residues long. The germline gives CDR1 SNHLY, CDR2 FYNNEI. J gave up 2 bases and V 8 bases, and 8 bases lay outside the gene matches. The CDR3, as DNA: TGTGCCAGCCGATCCGGGACTAGGACCTACGAGCAGTACTTC. Translated: CASRSGTRTYEQYF.

With respect to this clone: An end of the junction does not agree with germline; a read error may underlie this. V is TRBV5-5 and J is TRBJ1-2; tentatively, D is TRBD1 (5 bases). The CDR3 is 13 amino acids. The germline V gene encodes CDR1 SGHKS and CDR2 YYEKEE (reference sequence). CDR3 DNA: TGTGCCAGCAGCGTCACCCTGGAGGGGCCCAGGGCCTTC. It is translated as CASSVTLEGPRAF.